The 23 T cell receptor delta chains given below trace back to one sample, sequenced in a study of delta chains in infants with herpesvirus infections. PBMC RNA was reverse transcribed using gamma-chain- and delta-chain-specific primers. TCRdb fed the RT-PCR reads to CATT. Of 500 to 650 delta-chain clones listed, 30% to 40% were seen once; the top ten hold approximately 17%. This sample comprised peripheral blood, obtained at time point 2 of longitudinal follow-up. The receptors shown here come from a human donor who was a Ugandan infant, either HIV-exposed or HIV-unexposed (not recorded which).

This clone is medium-sized (0.01 to 0.1%) in the sample. The chain is built from TRDV1 and TRDJ1; D unresolved. V lost 5 bases and J 1 base, leaving 17 bases between the germline ends. There are 16 residues in the CDR3. CDR1 and CDR2 (germline): TSWWSYY, QGS. CDR3 loop: CALGPNPLIFTDKLIF. CDR3 DNA: TGTGCTCTTGGGCCTAATCCACTCATCTTCACCGATAAACTCATCTTT.

This clone was recorded only once. This likely traces to a read error, being one base from a far larger clone. This chain connects TRDV2 to TRDJ2; 12 bases match TRDD3. Germline CDR1 reads GEAIGNYY; CDR2 reads EKD. This CDR3 comprises 14 residues. DNA of the CDR3: TGTGCCTGTGACATACTGGGGGATACAGCACGACTCTTCTTT. Translated, it gives CACDILGDTARLFF.

Worth noting for this clone: Since a far larger clone is one base different, this is likely a read error. V usage is TRDV1 and J usage is TRDJ1; D call uncertain. The germline V gene encodes CDR1 TSWWSYY and CDR2 QGS. Trimming shortened V by 1 base and J by 0 bases, and 39 bases separated the two germline ends. The length of the CDR3 is 25 residues. The CDR3 spells CALGEQSQRPARIRRGSPYTDKLIF. The CDR3 DNA follows: TGTGCTCTTGGGGAACAGAGCCAGCGGCCTGCAAGGATCCGACGGGGCTCTCCTTACACCGATAAACTCATCTTT.

By share, this clone counts as large. This chain uses TRDV2 with TRDJ1; maybe TRDD2 (6 bases). This CDR3 region has 16 residues. CDR1 GEAIGNYY and CDR2 EKD come from the germline V gene. Trimming took 0 bases from V and 0 from J, leaving 13 bases between them. CDR3 amino acids: CACDTPFLTYTDKLIF. CDR3 nucleotides: TGTGCCTGTGACACCCCATTCCTAACCTACACCGATAAACTCATCTTT.

Within the sample, this clone is large. The V and J genes are TRDV2 and TRDJ1; possibly TRDD3 for D (6 bases). Looked up from germline, CDR1 is GEAIGNYY and CDR2 is EKD. V was shortened by 0 bases and J by 5 bases, with 12 bases between the two germline ends. The CDR3 totals 14 residues. The CDR3 DNA reads TGTGCCTGTGACACCGTGGGGATCGCGGATAAACTCATCTTT. This gives the protein CACDTVGIADKLIF.

Comments on this clone: A read error may be the cause here, since a much bigger clone is one base away. Other nucleotide sequences in the sample specify the same CDR3. The chain employs TRDV1 and TRDJ1; a weak D match, TRDD3 (8 bases). V was cut by 1 base and J by 0 bases, with 45 bases left in between. Germline CDR1 and CDR2: TSWWSYY and QGS. This CDR3 region has 27 residues. The CDR3 loop reads CALGERKFSYRRVGDRGNLPYTDKLIF. The CDR3 DNA sequence: TGTGCTCTTGGGGAACGGAAATTTTCCTACAGAAGGGTGGGGGATCGGGGTAACCTCCCGTACACCGATAAACTCATCTTT.

Only a few counts were recorded for this clone. This chain joins TRDV1 and TRDJ1, with 7 bases identical to TRDD3. Germline V gene sequence: CDR1 TSWWSYY, CDR2 QGS. V lost 3 bases and J lost 0; bases outside the gene matches: 31. There are 24 residues in the CDR3. This CDR3 reads CALGDLRISFLNTWGGPYTDKLIF. The CDR3 nucleotides are TGTGCTCTTGGGGACCTCCGGATTTCCTTCTTAAATACCTGGGGGGGCCCGTACACCGATAAACTCATCTTT.

On this clone itself: A read error is the likely source, as a far larger clone sits one nucleotide away. The CDR3 sequence is CALGPFIGGYTGKLIF. In DNA form, the CDR3 reads TGTGCTCTGGGTCCTTTTATCGGGGGATATACCGGTAAACTCATCTTT. The chain links TRDV1 to TRDJ1; 8 bases agree with TRDD3. The CDR3 covers 16 residues. Germline CDR1 TSWWSYY, CDR2 QGS.

There are a few counts of this clone. Given a much more abundant clone one base away, this may be a read error. V is TRDV1 and J is TRDJ2; the D gene is possibly TRDD2 (9 bases). CDR3 length: 24 amino acids. V lost 2 bases and J lost 1, with 35 bases in between. CDR1 TSWWSYY and CDR2 QGS come from the germline V gene. The CDR3 DNA follows: TGTGCTCTTGGGGAATTTGCCTTCCTACGACGTTACTGGGGGTCAGTAGATTTGACAGCACAACTCTTCTTT. This encodes CALGEFAFLRRYWGSVDLTAQLFF.

By frequency in the sample, this clone is large. V is TRAV38-2/DV8 and J is TRDJ1, with 7 bases matching TRDD3. CDR1 TSESDYY and CDR2 QEAYKQQN come from the germline V gene. The ends lost 6 bases at V and 0 bases at J; junction bases unmatched: 8. The CDR3 covers 15 residues. CDR3 nucleotide sequence: TGTGCTTATACGGGGGGGATCCCGTACACCGATAAACTCATCTTT. Translated: CAYTGGIPYTDKLIF.

Judged by abundance, this clone is large. Other DNA sequences in this specimen translate into the identical CDR3. This rearrangement joins TRDV1 to TRDJ1, with TRDD3 matching 9 bases. V gave up 3 bases and J gave up 10 bases; unmatched junction bases: 18. Looked up from germline, CDR1 is TSWWSYY and CDR2 is QGS. The CDR3 has 17 amino acids. CDR3 amino acids: CALGEGDTPGFRERLIF. In nucleotides, the CDR3 is TGTGCTCTTGGGGAGGGGGATACACCTGGGTTCCGGGAGAGACTCATCTTT.

Concerning this clone itself: A read error is likely here: a far larger clone is one base away. This chain connects TRDV1 to TRDJ2; weak D call: TRDD2 (9 bases). Per germline, CDR1 TSWWSYY and CDR2 QGS. Trimming removed 1 base from V and 1 base from J, with 34 bases in between. The CDR3 loop spans 24 amino acids. The CDR3 region has the DNA TGTGCTCTTGGGGAACGTGCCTTCCTACGACGTTACTGGGGGTCAGTAGATTTGACAGCACAACTCTTCTTT. Translated: CALGERAFLRRYWGSVDLTAQLFF.

This clone was counted a few times. This sequence may be a read error, since a much larger clone differs from it by one base. This chain's CDR3 is CAAIPSYGGIRTCDKLIF. The CDR3 nucleotides are TGTGCTGCCATACCTTCCTACGGGGGGATACGGACCTGCGATAAACTCATCTTT. The V call is TRAV38-2/DV8, the J call TRDJ1; tentatively, D is TRDD3 (10 bases). The V end was cut by 10 bases, the J end by 4 bases, with 32 bases between. The CDR3 length is 18 residues. CDR1 and CDR2 (germline): TSESDYY, QEAYKQQN.

Sample share makes this clone large. The V gene is TRDV2, the J gene TRDJ2, with 7 bases aligning to TRDD3. This CDR3 has 19 residues. Unmatched junction bases numbered 14, after V lost 1 base and J lost 1 base. The germline CDR1 and CDR2 sequences are GEAIGNYY and EKD. The CDR3 DNA reads TGTGCCTGTGACACTCTGGCGTCTGGGGGTCCTTATTTGACAGCACAACTCTTCTTT. Protein sequence: CACDTLASGGPYLTAQLFF.

This clone rates as medium-sized. The rearrangement joins TRDV1 to TRDJ1, with 12 bases matching TRDD3. Germline-derived CDR1 and CDR2 are TSWWSYY and QGS. With V trimmed by 0 bases and J by 1 base, 12 bases remained unmatched. The CDR3 spans 20 residues. The CDR3 reads CALGELILPTGGYCTDKLIF. CDR3 in DNA: TGTGCTCTTGGGGAACTAATCCTGCCTACTGGGGGATACTGCACCGATAAACTCATCTTT.

This clone is categorized as large (0.1 to 1%). The gene calls are TRDV1 and TRDJ1, with D possibly TRDD2 on 8 matching bases. The CDR3 totals 18 residues. Deletions cut 3 bases from V and 0 bases from J, with 20 bases between. The germline V gene encodes CDR1 TSWWSYY and CDR2 QGS. The CDR3 loop reads CALGDMGESLPNTDKLIF. The CDR3 DNA is TGTGCTCTTGGGGACATGGGGGAGTCCCTTCCTAACACCGATAAACTCATCTTT.

With respect to this clone: A far more abundant clone sits one base away, making this likely a read error. The rearrangement uses TRDV1 and TRDJ1, with 11 bases that match TRDD3. V trimming: 2 bases; J trimming: 8 bases; junction bases outside the gene matches: 13. The CDR3 is 17 amino acids. From germline, CDR1 is TSWWSYY and CDR2 QGS. DNA of the CDR3: TGTGCTCTTGGGGAAGGGTCATTACTGGGGGATAAGCGGAAACTCATCTTT. Encoded protein: CALGEGSLLGDKRKLIF.

This chain connects TRDV2 to TRDJ1; the match to TRDD3 covers 11 bases. The CDR3 is made up of 17 amino acids. Germline trimming cut 0 bases from V and 2 bases from J; bases unmatched to any gene: 7. The germline gives CDR1 GEAIGNYY, CDR2 EKD. Written as DNA, the CDR3 is TGTGCCTGTGACACCGTGAGGACTGGGGGATATACCGATAAACTCATCTTT. Residues: CACDTVRTGGYTDKLIF.

The chain joins TRDV1 to TRDJ1; no clear D. The CDR3 length is 16 residues. V was shortened by 0 bases and J by 0 bases, with 11 bases between the two germline ends. Germline V lookup: CDR1 TSWWSYY, CDR2 QGS. CDR3 residues: CALGELPLTYTDKLIF. CDR3 sequence (DNA): TGTGCTCTTGGGGAACTCCCCCTCACATACACCGATAAACTCATCTTT.

This clone was counted a single time. A single base separates this from a much larger clone, so it may be a read error. The same CDR3 can be traced to other DNA sequences in this sample. This chain links TRDV1 with TRDJ1; 8 bases align to TRDD3. This CDR3 is 17 amino acids long. The ends lost 5 bases at V and 2 bases at J; junction bases unmatched: 13. Looked up from germline, CDR1 is TSWWSYY and CDR2 is QGS. CDR3: CALGPRSGGPTTDKLIF. In DNA form, the CDR3 reads TGTGCTCTTGGGCCTCGTTCTGGGGGACCCACAACCGATAAACTCATCTTT.

There are a few counts of this clone. This may arise from a read error, as a much more abundant clone is one base away. The chain has TRDV1 and TRDJ1; 10 positions match TRDD3. This CDR3 spans 18 amino acids. Germline assignment: CDR1 TSWWSYY and CDR2 QGS. The J segment lost 7 bases and the V segment lost 5 bases, leaving 19 bases of the junction unmatched. The CDR3 is CALGTLKILGDRFVKLIF. CDR3 DNA: TGTGCTCTTGGGACACTTAAGATACTGGGGGATCGCTTTGTTAAACTCATCTTT.

A word on this clone: A much larger clonotype is one base distant, so this may be a read error. The chain couples TRDV1 to TRDJ2; D unresolved. The CDR3 has 13 amino acids. Germline V gene sequence: CDR1 TSWWSYY, CDR2 QGS. CDR3 DNA sequence: TGTGCTCTTGGGGTTACCCTGACAACACAACTCTTCTTT. It yields the protein CALGVTLTTQLFF.

A word on this clone: Given a far larger clone just one base away, this is likely a sequencing read error. The chain couples TRDV1 to TRDJ1; a possible D gene is TRDD2 (5 bases). V dropped 5 bases and J dropped 3 bases, with 16 bases sitting between them. CDR3 size: 15 residues. Germline lookup yields CDR1 TSWWSYY and CDR2 QGS. The CDR3 sequence: CALGKLLPNSDKLIF. The CDR3 DNA follows: TGTGCTCTTGGGAAATTGCTTCCCAACTCCGATAAACTCATCTTT.